This T cell receptor beta chain was identified in a study of T cell responses to AZD1222 COVID-19 vaccine. The study's findings and limits: With two AZD1222 doses given, Spike-specific TCR breadth and depth both rose.

Sequencing was performed with immunoSEQ multiplex PCR; in TCRdb, only in-frame clones are kept and a portion is missing. This table holds 170,000 or so clones, about nine tenths found once. In the case of this clone: Antigen unknown.

The V gene lost 0 bases and the J gene lost 5 bases, with 13 bases spanning the gap. The CDR3 is 15 amino acids. Germline lookup yields CDR1 LGHDT and CDR2 YNNKEL (reference sequence). The source material was peripheral blood, sampled on day 0 of AZD1222 vaccination. The gene calls are TRBV3-1 (or the pseudogene TRBV3-2) and TRBJ1-1, with D uncertain. This sequence was found in an adult in good health. In nucleotides, the CDR3 is TGTGCCAGCAGCCAAGATCTAGGGAGTTATACTGAAGCTTTCTTT. Protein: CASSQDLGSYTEAFF.